This TCR beta chain was found in a study of T-cell memory formation after mild COVID-19. The CDR3 runs to 12 residues. Germline lookup yields CDR1 SQVTM and CDR2 ANQGSEA. V dropped 6 bases and J dropped 4 bases, with 12 bases sitting between them. Study-wide results and limits: A balance of CD4 and CD8 characterized clones contracting day 15 to 85, whereas later expanders leaned CD4+. Some clones that responded were present in memory (sampled pre-infection), which suggests cross-reactive memory joined.

TCR alpha and TCR beta cDNA libraries carrying sample barcodes and UMIs were produced by 5'RACE using constant-segment primers. TCRdb analysed the 5' RACE reads with MiXCR anew, one entry per CDR3 protein. The profile covers about 190,000 distinct CDR3 sequences, with around 27% appearing a single time and about an eighth taken by the ten largest. Details on this clonotype: What it recognizes is unknown.

The sample consisted of PBMCs or a T cell subset sorted from them (not recorded which). This sequence originates from an adult woman who had mild COVID-19 (a few samples of this study predate the infection). Cell type and time point are not known. The chain employs TRBV29-1 and TRBJ1-2; D uncertain. The CDR3 here is CSVWARGYGYTF. CDR3 bases: TGCAGCGTATGGGCCAGAGGCTATGGCTACACCTTC.